The entry that follows covers one T cell receptor beta chain sequence. The antigen it recognizes is unknown. Per-base quality was not reported, and no clone a single base away is much larger than it. One collaborating source in Seattle enrolled patients while the patients were actively infected and followed the patients over time throughout the course of disease. The collaborating institutions used their own protocols to collect whole blood in K2EDTA tubes. For TCRbeta analysis, collaborators shipped samples in one of three forms: frozen whole blood, isolated PBMCs, or DNA extracted from either of those sample types. The sample is drawn from a study of blood T cell repertoires in COVID-19 (dated by TCRdb to 2018 to 2020). Some background on the complete study: Collaborator samples came from the United States, Italy and Spain and covered acute and convalescent phases of COVID-19. The prospective study material was composed of cDNA or gDNA derived from T cells, B-cell-depleted T cells, or PBMCs. Subjects who had been exposed to COVID-19, were actively infected with it, or had recovered from it provided the deeply sampled blood TCRbeta repertoires that made up the dataset. The repertoires were made available in a free public database intended to serve as a resource for research on the immune response to SARS-CoV-2. The samples were drawn from the first 160 participants of the ongoing ImmuneRACE study and from 950 to 1,500 subjects provided by 6 global collaborators. Nearly every sample came with metadata listing a de-identified subject ID, COVID-19 status, age in years and sex. Where HLA class I and class II types were available, the types were taken from metadata supplied by the sample provider, not from assay-based typing. General conclusions and limits of the study: The amount of clinical and demographic metadata varied by source and participant and was provided uncurated.

The immunoSEQ Assay, a bias-controlled multiplex PCR, was used to amplify TCRbeta CDR3 regions from genomic DNA. The paper's processing steps were these. Within the assay, amplification of reference gene primers was used to estimate how many nucleated cells each sample contained. To quantify the absolute abundance of each unique TCRbeta CDR3 rearrangement, sequence reads were collapsed and filtered. For each sample, productive Simpson clonality was calculated as the square root of Simpson's diversity index across productive rearrangements. In TCRdb, the immuneACCESS table is reduced to in-frame sequences with V and J assigned. These tables do not hold every clone; where another copy was compared, an unresolved V gene accounts for under half, and the others remain unexplained. That table furnishes V, J and clone size, whereas the DNA furnished D and trimming. The sample table contains 130,000 or so clones; only one count was recorded for about 87% of them. The biggest ten clones account for under 3% of the sample.

The junction carries 4 bases between V and J, which are trimmed by 0 bases and 5 bases respectively. The CDR3 sequence holds 11 residues, the cysteine and phenylalanine included. The only DNA kept is the CDR3, 33 bases in frame from the first base. Via the germline V gene (reference sequence), CDR1 is DFQATT and CDR2 SNEGSKA. Sequencing was performed on peripheral blood. The clonotype comes from a human donor with COVID-19, enrolled during active disease. The donor label of this sample is uncertain. The chain couples TRBV20-1 to TRBJ2-5, with the D gene uncertain. CDR3 sequence: CSARDRETQYF. The sequenced DNA: TGCAGTGCTAGAGATCGGGAGACCCAGTACTTC.